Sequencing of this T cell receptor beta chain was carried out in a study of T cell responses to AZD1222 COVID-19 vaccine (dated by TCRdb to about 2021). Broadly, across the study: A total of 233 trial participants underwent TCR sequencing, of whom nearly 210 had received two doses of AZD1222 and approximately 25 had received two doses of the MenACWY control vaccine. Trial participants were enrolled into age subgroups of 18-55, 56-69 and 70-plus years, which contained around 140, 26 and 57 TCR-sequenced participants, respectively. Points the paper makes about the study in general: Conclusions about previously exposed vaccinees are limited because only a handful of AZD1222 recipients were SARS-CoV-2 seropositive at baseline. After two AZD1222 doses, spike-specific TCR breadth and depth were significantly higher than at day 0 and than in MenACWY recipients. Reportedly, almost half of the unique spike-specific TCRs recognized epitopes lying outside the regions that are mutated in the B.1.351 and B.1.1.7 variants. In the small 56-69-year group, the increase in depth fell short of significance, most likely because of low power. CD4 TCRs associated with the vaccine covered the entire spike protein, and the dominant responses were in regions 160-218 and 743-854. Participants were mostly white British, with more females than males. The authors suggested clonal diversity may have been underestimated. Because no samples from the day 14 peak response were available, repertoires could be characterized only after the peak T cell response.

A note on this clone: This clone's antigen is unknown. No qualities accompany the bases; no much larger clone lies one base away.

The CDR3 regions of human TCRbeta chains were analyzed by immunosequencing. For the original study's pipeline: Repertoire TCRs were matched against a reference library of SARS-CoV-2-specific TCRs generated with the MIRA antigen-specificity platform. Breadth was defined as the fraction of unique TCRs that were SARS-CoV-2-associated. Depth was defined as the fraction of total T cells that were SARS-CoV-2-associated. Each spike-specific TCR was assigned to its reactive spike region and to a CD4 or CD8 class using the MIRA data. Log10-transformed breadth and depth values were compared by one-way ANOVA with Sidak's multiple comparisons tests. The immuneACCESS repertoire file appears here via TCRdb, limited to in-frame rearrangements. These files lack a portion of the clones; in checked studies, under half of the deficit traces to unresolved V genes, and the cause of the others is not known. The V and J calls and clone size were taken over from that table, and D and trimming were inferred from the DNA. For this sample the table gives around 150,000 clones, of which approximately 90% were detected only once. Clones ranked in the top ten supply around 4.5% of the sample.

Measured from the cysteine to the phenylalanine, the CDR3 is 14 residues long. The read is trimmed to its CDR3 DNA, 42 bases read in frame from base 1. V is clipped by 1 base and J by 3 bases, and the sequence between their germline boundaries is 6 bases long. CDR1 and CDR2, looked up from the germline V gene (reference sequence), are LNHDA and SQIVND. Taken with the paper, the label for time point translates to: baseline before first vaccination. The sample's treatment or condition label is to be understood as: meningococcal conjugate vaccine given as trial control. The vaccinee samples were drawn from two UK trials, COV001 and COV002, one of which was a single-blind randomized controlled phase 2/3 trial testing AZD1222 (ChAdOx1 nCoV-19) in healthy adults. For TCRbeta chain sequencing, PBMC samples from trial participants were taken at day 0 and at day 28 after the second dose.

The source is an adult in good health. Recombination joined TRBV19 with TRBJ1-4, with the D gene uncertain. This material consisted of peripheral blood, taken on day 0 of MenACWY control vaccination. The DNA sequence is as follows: TGTGCCAGTAGTATAGGTGGACCTAATGAAAAACTGTTTTTT. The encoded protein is CASSIGGPNEKLFF.